Presented here are 25 T cell receptor beta chains from one specimen sequenced in a study of cytomegalovirus exposure and HLA in healthy donors. Primers for the PCR totalled 60 Vbeta and 13 Jbeta. The repertoire was sequenced with immunoSEQ multiplex PCR; TCRdb's copy has only in-frame clones and lacks some. The sample carries about 170,000 clones, roughly 75% recorded once. The sequenced sample was PBMCs. These receptors originate from a woman aged 45-60 years in good health and CMV-seropositive.

The V and J genes are TRBV15 and TRBJ1-2, with 9 bases identical to TRBD1. V lost 0 bases, J lost 4 bases, and 9 bases stayed unmatched. Germline CDR1 is LNHNV and CDR2 is YYDKDF (reference sequence). The CDR3 totals 17 residues. This chain's CDR3 is CATSRDRGTGRAYGYTF. In DNA, the CDR3 is TGTGCCACCAGCAGAGATAGAGGGACAGGGAGGGCCTATGGCTACACCTTC.

The V call is TRBV5-1, the J call TRBJ2-1; TRBD2 aligns across 8 bases. There are 14 residues in the CDR3. V lost 3 bases and J lost 6; bases outside the gene matches: 5. Germline CDR1 is SGHRS and CDR2 is YFSETQ. CDR3: CASSYGTSGNEQFF. The CDR3 region has the DNA TGCGCCAGCAGCTACGGGACTAGTGGCAATGAGCAGTTCTTC. Full variable domain (rest looked up from reference TRBV5-1 and TRBJ2-1): KAGVTQTPRYLIKTRGQQVTLSCSPISGHRSVSWYQQTPGQGLQFLFEYFSETQRNKGNFPGRFSGRQFSNSRSEMNVSTLELGDSALYLCASSYGTSGNEQFFGPGTRLTVL.

CDR3 loop: CASSLTGGLAGELFF. The DNA of the CDR3 is TGTGCCAGCAGCTTGACAGGGGGGCTAGCCGGGGAGCTGTTTTTT. This rearrangement joins TRBV11-3 to TRBJ2-2; 9 nucleotides match TRBD1. Germline lookup yields CDR1 SGHNT and CDR2 YENEEA. The CDR3 contains 15 residues. With 3 bases clipped from V and 6 bases from J, the junction kept 5 bases outside the gene matches.

The DNA for the CDR3 is TGCGCCAGCACCCCTCAGGGGCCTGCGCGGTCTGGCTACACCTTC. Its protein is CASTPQGPARSGYTF. The chain combines TRBV5-1 with TRBJ1-2; weak D call: TRBD1 (6 bases). This CDR3 contains 15 residues. V gave up 6 bases and J gave up 7 bases, with 22 bases separating them. The germline CDR1 and CDR2 sequences are SGHRS and YFSETQ. Full variable domain (outside the CDR3, taken from reference TRBV5-1 and TRBJ1-2): KAGVTQTPRYLIKTRGQQVTLSCSPISGHRSVSWYQQTPGQGLQFLFEYFSETQRNKGNFPGRFSGRQFSNSRSEMNVSTLELGDSALYLCASTPQGPARSGYTFGSGTRLTVV.

The rearrangement joins TRBV28 to TRBJ2-1; 16 bases are shared with TRBD2. Unmatched junction bases numbered 8, after V lost 1 base and J lost 8 bases. The germline V gene has CDR1 MDHEN and CDR2 SYDVKM. The CDR3 sequence is 18 residues long. The CDR3 reads CASSLLGLAGGQVYEQFF. In DNA form, the CDR3 reads TGTGCCAGCAGTTTATTGGGACTAGCGGGGGGGCAGGTCTATGAGCAGTTCTTC. Together with reference TRBV28 and TRBJ2-1, the CDR3 gives the full variable domain: DVKVTQSSRYLVKRTGEKVFLECVQDMDHENMFWYRQDPGLGLRLIYFSYDVKMKEKGDIPEGYSVSREKKERFSLILESASTNQTSMYLCASSLLGLAGGQVYEQFFGPGTRLTVL.

This clone was seen just once. J is TRBJ2-3 and V is TRBV5-1; possibly TRBD2 for D (6 bases). The CDR3 runs 15 residues. CDR1 is SGHRS and CDR2 is YFSETQ in the germline V gene. Trimming shortened V by 4 bases and J by 3 bases, and 15 bases separated the two germline ends. CDR3: CASSRGGARTDTQYF. The CDR3 coding sequence is TGCGCCAGCAGCCGGGGCGGGGCGAGGACAGATACGCAGTATTTT.

This clone was seen a handful of times. The rearrangement links TRBV4-3 to TRBJ2-5; maybe TRBD2 (5 bases). From germline, CDR1 is LGHNA and CDR2 YSLEER. V lost 1 base and J 2 bases, leaving 11 bases between the germline ends. This CDR3 is 15 amino acids long. The CDR3 DNA follows: TGCGCCAGCAGCCAAGGTCCCGGGGTACAAGAGACCCAGTACTTC. This codes for CASSQGPGVQETQYF.

The chain joins TRBV7-3 to TRBJ2-1, with 12 bases lining up with TRBD2. V dropped 5 bases and J dropped 6; count of bases not matched to a gene: 5. CDR3 length: 15 amino acids. Germline V CDR1 and CDR2: SGHTA, FQGTGA. The chain's CDR3 is CASSHTSGGLNEQFF. In DNA, the CDR3 is TGTGCCAGCAGCCATACTAGCGGGGGGCTCAATGAGCAGTTCTTC. The full variable domain, its missing parts supplied by reference TRBV7-3 and TRBJ2-1, is GAGVSQTPSNKVTEKGKYVELRCDPISGHTALYWYRQSLGQGPEFLIYFQGTGAADDSGLPNDRFFAVRPEGSVSTLKIQRTERGDSAVYLCASSHTSGGLNEQFFGPGTRLTVL.

This clone was counted a few times. This sequence joins TRBV18 and TRBJ2-1, with D tentatively TRBD2 (6 bases). The CDR3 has 15 amino acids. CDR1 and CDR2 from the germline V gene are KGHSH and LQKENI. Deletions cut 0 bases from V and 3 bases from J, with 9 bases between. The CDR3 protein is CASSPPSGNYNEQFF. The CDR3 DNA reads as TGTGCCAGCTCACCACCTAGCGGAAACTACAATGAGCAGTTCTTC.

This clone was counted only a few times. The genes are TRBV10-3 and TRBJ2-5, with unresolved D. The CDR3 is made up of 12 amino acids. Trimming stripped 4 bases from V and 4 bases from J, with 7 bases between. In germline, CDR1 is ENHRY, CDR2 SYGVKD. The CDR3 is CAISATAETQYF. DNA of the CDR3: TGTGCCATCAGTGCCACTGCAGAGACCCAGTACTTC.

The gene calls are TRBV4-3 and TRBJ1-1, with D uncertain. V was cut by 6 bases and J by 3 bases, with 26 bases left in between. Germline V gene data show CDR1 as LGHNA and CDR2 as YSLEER. The CDR3 loop spans 18 amino acids. CDR3 DNA sequence: TGCGCCAGCAGGGAGGAGTTCACCAGCGGCTACACGGACACTGAAGCTTTCTTT. It is translated as CASREEFTSGYTDTEAFF.

The rearrangement joins TRBV5-6 to TRBJ2-6; D gene ambiguous. Trimming cost V 2 bases and J 4 bases, with 10 bases left between them. The CDR3 has 15 amino acids. Germline lookup yields CDR1 SGHDT and CDR2 YYEEEE. CDR3 amino acids: CASSFVRSGANVLTF. DNA of the CDR3: TGTGCCAGCAGCTTCGTCCGTTCCGGGGCCAACGTCCTGACTTTC.

The genes are TRBV13 and TRBJ2-7; the D gene is possibly TRBD1 (6 bases). The CDR3 totals 12 residues. CDR1 and CDR2 from the germline V gene are PRHDT and FYEKMQ (reference sequence). The V and J ends lost 6 bases and 3 bases respectively, with 9 bases between them. This CDR3 is CASSLGGYEQYF. CDR3 bases: TGTGCCAGCAGTCTAGGGGGCTACGAGCAGTACTTC.

CDR3 in amino acids: CAWRDRGDQPQHF. The CDR3 region has the DNA TGTGCCTGGAGGGACAGGGGCGATCAGCCCCAGCATTTT. J is TRBJ1-5 and V is TRBV30; 9 bases are a match to TRBD1. The ends lost 3 bases at V and 5 bases at J; junction bases unmatched: 2. The CDR3 sequence is 13 residues long. Germline CDR1 reads GTSNPN; CDR2 reads SVGIG (reference sequence). Full variable domain (rest looked up from reference TRBV30 and TRBJ1-5): SQTIHQWPATLVQPVGSPLSLECTVEGTSNPNLYWYRQAAGRGLQLLFYSVGIGQISSEVPQNLSASRPQDRQFILSSKKLLLSDSGFYLCAWRDRGDQPQHFGDGTRLSIL.

The chain combines TRBV11-3 with TRBJ2-7; 8 nucleotides align to TRBD1. V shed 1 base, J shed 1 base, and the junction held 3 bases outside the gene matches. CDR1 SGHNT and CDR2 YENEEA come from the germline V gene. The length of the CDR3 is 15 residues. The CDR3 DNA is TGTGCCAGCAGCTTAGGGACAGGGCAATCCTACGAGCAGTACTTC. Residues: CASSLGTGQSYEQYF. Using reference TRBV11-3 and TRBJ2-7 for the parts outside the CDR3, the full variable domain is EAGVVQSPRYKIIEKKQPVAFWCNPISGHNTLYWYLQNLGQGPELLIRYENEEAVDDSQLPKDRFSAERLKGVDSTLKIQPAELGDSAVYLCASSLGTGQSYEQYFGPGTRLTVT.

This clone has a single count. The chain recombines TRBV9 with TRBJ1-1, with a possible D match to TRBD1 (6 bases). Germline V gene data show CDR1 as SGDLS and CDR2 as YYNGEE. V was trimmed by 0 bases and J by 3 bases, leaving 15 bases between them. The CDR3 spans 16 residues. The CDR3 DNA sequence: TGTGCCAGCAGCGTAGGGGCGGGGGCTTACGACACTGAAGCTTTCTTT. Translating gives CASSVGAGAYDTEAFF.

This clone turned up a few times. This chain joins TRBV10-3 and TRBJ2-1; D is perhaps TRBD2 (6 bases). Trimming pared 2 bases from V and 8 bases from J, leaving 16 bases between. The CDR3 sequence is 15 residues long. The germline CDR1 and CDR2 sequences are ENHRY and SYGVKD. The CDR3 sequence: CAISEPGTSGHEQFF. In DNA, the CDR3 is TGTGCCATCAGTGAGCCCGGGACTTCGGGCCATGAGCAGTTCTTC.

V is TRBV7-8 and J is TRBJ2-5, with D possibly matching TRBD1 (5 bases). The CDR3 has 13 amino acids. Germline CDR1 SGHVS, CDR2 FQNEAQ. V lost 2 bases, J lost 4 bases, and 8 bases lay in between. The CDR3 DNA follows: TGTGCCAGCAGCTTACAGGGTAGAGAGACCCAGTACTTC. Translating gives CASSLQGRETQYF.

The chain employs TRBV25-1 and TRBJ1-2; the match to TRBD1 covers 9 bases. The CDR3 loop spans 13 amino acids. Germline V gene sequence: CDR1 MGHDK, CDR2 SYGVNS. The trim removed 6 bases at V and 7 bases at J, leaving 6 bases unmatched. As DNA, the CDR3 is TGTGCCAGCAGCCTAACAGGGGGCAGTGGCTACACCTTC. Translation: CASSLTGGSGYTF.

A few counts support this clone. J is TRBJ2-6 and V is TRBV28; maybe TRBD1 (6 bases). CDR3 length: 20 amino acids. Per germline, CDR1 MDHEN and CDR2 SYDVKM. Trimming shortened V by 4 bases and J by 1 base, and 23 bases separated the two germline ends. CDR3 nucleotide sequence: TGTGCCAGCAGTTCCCTCAAAACGACAGGCCTATTATCTGGGGCCAACGTCCTGACTTTC. Protein: CASSSLKTTGLLSGANVLTF.

The rearrangement links TRBV7-3 to TRBJ1-2, with 9 positions matching TRBD1. There are 16 residues in the CDR3. Trimming cost V 5 bases and J 4 bases; bases outside gene matches: 11. Germline V gene data show CDR1 as SGHTA and CDR2 as FQGTGA. The CDR3 DNA sequence: TGTGCCAGCAGCCTCTCCCGGGACAGGGTACGCTATGGCTACACCTTC. This gives the protein CASSLSRDRVRYGYTF.

This chain links TRBV6-5 with TRBJ2-1; tentative D call: TRBD1 (5 bases). Germline V gene sequence: CDR1 MNHEY, CDR2 SVGAGI. V lost 5 bases to trimming and J lost 4 bases, with 15 bases between them. The CDR3 runs to 15 residues. The CDR3 here is CASSSRVKDYNEQFF. DNA for the CDR3: TGTGCCAGCAGTAGCAGGGTTAAAGATTACAATGAGCAGTTCTTC.

The chain carries TRBV7-8 and TRBJ2-5; TRBD1 agrees at 8 bases. With V trimmed by 3 bases and J by 3 bases, 6 bases remained unmatched. There are 15 residues in the CDR3. The germline CDR1 and CDR2 sequences are SGHVS and FQNEAQ. CDR3 in amino acids: CASSLWTGIKETQYF. CDR3 DNA sequence: TGTGCCAGCAGCTTGTGGACAGGGATTAAAGAGACCCAGTACTTC.

The chain uses TRBV19 and TRBJ2-2; the match to TRBD2 covers 13 bases. Unmatched junction bases numbered 11, after V lost 6 bases and J lost 4 bases. CDR3 length: 18 amino acids. Per the germline V gene, CDR1 is LNHDA and CDR2 is SQIVND (reference sequence). CDR3 DNA sequence: TGTGCCAGTAGAGCCTTCGGACTAGCGGGGGTGATCACCGGGGAGCTGTTTTTT. Residues: CASRAFGLAGVITGELFF.

The genes are TRBV6-5 and TRBJ1-1; possible D gene TRBD1, 6 bases. CDR1 is MNHEY and CDR2 is SVGAGI in the germline V gene. The V and J ends lost 6 bases and 2 bases respectively, with 10 bases between them. The CDR3 has 13 residues. The CDR3 region has the DNA TGTGCCAGCAGACAGGGAAGCAACACTGAAGCTTTCTTT. Its protein product is CASRQGSNTEAFF.